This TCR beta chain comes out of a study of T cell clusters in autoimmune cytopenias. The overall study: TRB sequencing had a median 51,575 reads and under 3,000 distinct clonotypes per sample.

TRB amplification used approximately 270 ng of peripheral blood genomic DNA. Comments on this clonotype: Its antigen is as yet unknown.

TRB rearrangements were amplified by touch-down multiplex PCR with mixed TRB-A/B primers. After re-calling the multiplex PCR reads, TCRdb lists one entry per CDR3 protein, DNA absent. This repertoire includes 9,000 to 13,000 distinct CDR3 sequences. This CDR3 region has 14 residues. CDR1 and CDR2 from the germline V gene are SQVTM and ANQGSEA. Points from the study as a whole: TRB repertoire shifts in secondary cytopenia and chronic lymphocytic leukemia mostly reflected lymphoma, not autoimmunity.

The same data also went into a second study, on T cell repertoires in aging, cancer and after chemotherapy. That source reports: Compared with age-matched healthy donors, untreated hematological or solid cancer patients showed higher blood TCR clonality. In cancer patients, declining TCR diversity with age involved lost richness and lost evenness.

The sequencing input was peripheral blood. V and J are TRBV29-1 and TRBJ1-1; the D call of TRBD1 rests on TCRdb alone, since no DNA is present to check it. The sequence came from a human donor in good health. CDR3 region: CSASLGGLNTEAFF.